This TCR beta chain was sequenced in a study of blood T cell repertoires in COVID-19. Study at large: There were acute and convalescent COVID-19 samples, and they came from the United States, Italy and Spain. The analysed material was cDNA or gDNA that came from T cells, B-cell-depleted T cells, or PBMCs.

Authors' methods: For nucleated cells, counts were estimated from reference gene primer amplification. The table came from immunoSEQ multiplex PCR; TCRdb's copy has only in-frame clones and leaves some out. The V and J calls and clone size come from that table; D and trimming were worked out from the DNA. Of about 39,000 clones listed, 90% to 95% are singletons. This clone is a singleton in its sample. V lost 8 bases, J lost 4 bases, and 26 bases lay in between. Germline assignment: CDR1 SNHLY and CDR2 FYNNEI. The length of the CDR3 is 17 residues. The sequence was collected from a man between 45 and 60 years old with active COVID-19. The sample comprised peripheral blood. The genes are TRBV2 and TRBJ2-5; perhaps TRBD1 as D (5 bases). CDR3 sequence (DNA): TGTGCCAGCTGTAGTCTCGTAGCAGGGATGCGTGGAGAGACCCAGTACTTC. This sequence encodes CASCSLVAGMRGETQYF.